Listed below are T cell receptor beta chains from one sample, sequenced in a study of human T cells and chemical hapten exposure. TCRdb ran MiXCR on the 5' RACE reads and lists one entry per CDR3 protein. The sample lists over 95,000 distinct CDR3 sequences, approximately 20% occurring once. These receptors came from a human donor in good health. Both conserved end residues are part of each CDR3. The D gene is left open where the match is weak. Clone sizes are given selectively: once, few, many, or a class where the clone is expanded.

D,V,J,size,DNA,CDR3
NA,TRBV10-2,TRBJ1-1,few,TGCGCCAGCAGTGAGAGGAGGGGCAACACTGAAGCTTTCTTT,CASSERRGNTEAFF
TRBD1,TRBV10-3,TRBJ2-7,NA,TGTGCCATCAGTGAGCTTACAGGGGTCGAGCAGTACTTC,CAISELTGVEQYF
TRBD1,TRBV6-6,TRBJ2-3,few,TGTGCCAGCAGACGTGACAGGGGACTCACAGATACGCAGTATTTT,CASRRDRGLTDTQYF
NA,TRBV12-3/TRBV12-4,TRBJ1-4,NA,TGTGCCAGCAAGGCTGCAGGGAATGAAAAACTGTTTTTT,CASKAAGNEKLFF
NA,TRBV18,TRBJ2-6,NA,TGTGCCAGCTCACCTGGGTTGGGGGTCCCCAACTCTGGGGCCAACGTCCTGACTTTC,CASSPGLGVPNSGANVLTF
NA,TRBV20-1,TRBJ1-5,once,TGCAGTGGACGCGGGGTTGGAGTCAATCAGCCCCAGCATTTT,CSGRGVGVNQPQHF
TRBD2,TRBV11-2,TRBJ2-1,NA,TGTGCCAGCAGCTCCCTTAGCGGGAGGGCGGGGAATGAGCAGTTCTTC,CASSSLSGRAGNEQFF
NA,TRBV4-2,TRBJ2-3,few,TGTGCCAGCAGCCAAGGGAGAGACAGTGGAATCACAGATACGCAGTATTTT,CASSQGRDSGITDTQYF
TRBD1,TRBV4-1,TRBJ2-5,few,TGCGCCACGGGACAGGGGGCTTTGGAGACCCAGTACTTC,CATGQGALETQYF
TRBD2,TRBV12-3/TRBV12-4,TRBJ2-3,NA,TGTGCCAGCAGCTTCGGACTAGCGAGCACAGATACGCAGTATTTT,CASSFGLASTDTQYF
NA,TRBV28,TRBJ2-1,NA,TGTGCCAGCAGCCAAAGCGGGTCTGCCTCCTACAATGAGCAGTTCTTC,CASSQSGSASYNEQFF
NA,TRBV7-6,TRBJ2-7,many,TGTGCCAGCAGCTTAGTGGGAAGAGAGCAGTACTTC,CASSLVGREQYF
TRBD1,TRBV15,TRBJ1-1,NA,TGTGCCACCAGCAGAAGACAGGGGAACACTGAAGCTTTCTTT,CATSRRQGNTEAFF
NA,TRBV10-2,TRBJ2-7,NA,TGCGCCAGCAGTGATACATGGCAGTACTTC,CASSDTWQYF
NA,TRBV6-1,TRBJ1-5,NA,TGTGCCAGCAGTGATACTTTGGGGATCCTTTTT,CASSDTLGILF
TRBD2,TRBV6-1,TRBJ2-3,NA,TGTGCCATCTCGACTAGCGGGAGAGGATTGAGCGCAGATACGCAGTATTTT,CAISTSGRGLSADTQYF
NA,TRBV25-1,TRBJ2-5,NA,TGTGCCAGCAGCCCGGCGGACCTGGCGTGGGAGACCCAGTACTTC,CASSPADLAWETQYF
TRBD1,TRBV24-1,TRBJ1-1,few,TGTGCCACCAGAGACAGGGGCTTGAACACTGAAGCTTTCTTT,CATRDRGLNTEAFF
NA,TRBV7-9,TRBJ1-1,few,TGTGCCAGCAGCCTAGGGGGAGGCACTGAAGCTTTCTTT,CASSLGGGTEAFF
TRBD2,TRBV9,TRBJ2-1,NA,TGTGCCAGCAGCCCACCCGGGACTAGCGGCAATGAGCAGTTCTTC,CASSPPGTSGNEQFF
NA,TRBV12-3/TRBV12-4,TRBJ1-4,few,TGTGCCAGCAGTTTAGGTGCAGGGTTTAATGAAAAACTGTTTTTT,CASSLGAGFNEKLFF
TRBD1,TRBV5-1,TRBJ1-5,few,TGCGCCAGCAGCCCCACAGGGGTCAACAATCAGCCCCAGCATTTT,CASSPTGVNNQPQHF
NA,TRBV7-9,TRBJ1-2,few,TGTGCCAGCAGCTTACGCACAGAATTATCTAACTATGGCTACACCTTC,CASSLRTELSNYGYTF
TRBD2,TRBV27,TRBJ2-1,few,TGTGCCAGCAGTGGGACAGGGATTAGCGGGAGGGTCAGGGAGCAGTTCTTC,CASSGTGISGRVREQFF
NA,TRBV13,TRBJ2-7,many,TGTGCCAGCAGCCCATCCTCCTACGAGCAGTACTTC,CASSPSSYEQYF
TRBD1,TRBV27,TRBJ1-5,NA,TGTGCCAGCAGTTTTACAGGGGGTTATCAGCCCCAGCATTTT,CASSFTGGYQPQHF
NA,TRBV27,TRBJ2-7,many,TGTGCCAGCAGTTTAGGGGGGGCCTTCTACGAGCAGTACTTC,CASSLGGAFYEQYF
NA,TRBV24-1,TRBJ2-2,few,TGTGCCACCAGTTTCGCGAACACCGGGGAGCTGTTTTTT,CATSFANTGELFF
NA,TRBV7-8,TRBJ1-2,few,TGTGCCAGCAGCAAGTCATGGTCTGACTATGGCTACACCTTC,CASSKSWSDYGYTF
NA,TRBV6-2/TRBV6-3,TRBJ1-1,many,TGTGCCAGCAGTCAGGGGCCCAACACTGAAGCTTTCTTT,CASSQGPNTEAFF
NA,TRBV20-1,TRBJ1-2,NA,TGCAGTGCTAGACCGGGCTACACCTTC,CSARPGYTF
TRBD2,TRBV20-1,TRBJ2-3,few,TGCAGTGCTAGGCTAGCGGGAGCAGTTTCAGATACGCAGTATTTT,CSARLAGAVSDTQYF
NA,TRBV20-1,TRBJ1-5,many,TGCAGTGCTAGAGATCAGCATATTAGCAATCAGCCCCAGCATTTT,CSARDQHISNQPQHF